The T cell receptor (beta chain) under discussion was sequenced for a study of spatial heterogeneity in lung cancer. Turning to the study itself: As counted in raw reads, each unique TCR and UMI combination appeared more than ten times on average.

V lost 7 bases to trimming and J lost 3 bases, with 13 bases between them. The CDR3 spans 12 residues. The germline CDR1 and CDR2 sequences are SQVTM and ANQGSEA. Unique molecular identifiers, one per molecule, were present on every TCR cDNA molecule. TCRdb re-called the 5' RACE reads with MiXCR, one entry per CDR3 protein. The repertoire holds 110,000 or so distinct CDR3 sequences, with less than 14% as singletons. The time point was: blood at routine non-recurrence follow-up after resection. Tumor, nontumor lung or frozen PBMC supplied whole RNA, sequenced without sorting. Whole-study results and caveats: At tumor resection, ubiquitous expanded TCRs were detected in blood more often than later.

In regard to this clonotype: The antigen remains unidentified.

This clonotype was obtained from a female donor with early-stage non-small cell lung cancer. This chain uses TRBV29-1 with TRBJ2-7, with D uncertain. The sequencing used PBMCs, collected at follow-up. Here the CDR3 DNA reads TGCAGCGGAGGCGAGTTAAACTACGAGCAGTACTTC. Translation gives CSGGELNYEQYF.